The clone carrying this T cell receptor beta chain has ten or more counts. The TCRbeta library was prepared with unique molecular identifiers. Each CDR3 protein gets one entry after TCRdb re-called the PCR reads with MiXCR. The data hold 500,000 to 750,000 distinct CDR3 sequences, with 10% to 15% observed a single time. The data are from a study of T-cell reconstitution after alpha-beta-depleted transplantation in children. Germline V gives CDR1 SGDLS, CDR2 YYNGEE. Trimming left V 0 bases short and J 3 bases short, with 10 bases between. The CDR3 sequence is 15 residues long. This receptor was taken from a male patient aged 10 to 17 who had a stem cell transplant for acute myeloid leukemia, so the T cells may come from the graft donor. Sample: PBMCs, mostly from graft donor cells, taken 360 days after TCRalphabeta/CD19-depleted stem cell transplant. V is TRBV9 and J is TRBJ1-5; the D is unclear. The CDR3 DNA sequence: TGTGCCAGCAGCGTAGATCCGAGTACCAATCAGCCCCAGCATTTT. This encodes CASSVDPSTNQPQHF. Drawing the rest from reference TRBV9 and TRBJ1-5, the complete variable domain is DSGVTQTPKHLITATGQRVTLRCSPRSGDLSVYWYQQSLDQGLQFLIQYYNGEERAKGNILERFSAQQFPDLHSELNLSSLELGDSALYFCASSVDPSTNQPQHFGDGTRLSIL.